This entry is about one TCR beta chain. From germline, CDR1 is SGHNT and CDR2 YYREEE (reference sequence). V gave up 1 base and J gave up 8 bases; unmatched junction bases: 6. CDR3 length: 14 amino acids. All patients relapsed after autologous stem cell transplantation, and brentuximab vedotin exposure varied. The sample belongs to a study of PD-1 blockade in classical Hodgkin lymphoma. Method: immunoSEQ multiplex PCR; TCRdb's copy keeps in-frame clones and lacks some. The sample has 95,000 to 100,000 clones; approximately 90% are singletons. Sequencing used peripheral blood mononuclear cells (PBMCs), obtained before the second cycle of nivolumab. The receptor was derived from a human donor with classical Hodgkin lymphoma. The chain is built from TRBV5-4 and TRBJ2-3, with TRBD2 matching 8 bases. CDR3 protein: CASSLLGLEGTQYF. For the CDR3, the DNA is TGTGCCAGCAGCTTGTTGGGACTAGAGGGTACGCAGTATTTT.